This entry features one T cell receptor beta chain sequence. The clone's antigen remains unknown. The record has no base qualities; no much larger clone is one base away. Any patient with an uncontrolled infection, another autoimmune disease, pregnancy or lactation was excluded. Diagnoses were based on clinical symptoms, serum thyroxine and TRAb, thyroid ultrasound and orbital computed tomography. Trizol reagent was used to extract total RNA, and RNA quality was then checked on an Agilent 2100 Bioanalyzer. This specimen belongs to a study of T cells in Graves' hyperthyroidism and ophthalmopathy (dated by TCRdb to between 2018 and 2020). Regarding the study in general: To identify TCR V-J signatures that set the groups apart, the researchers used a discovery cohort of 90 to 100 patients, made up of roughly 40 with Graves' ophthalmopathy and 57 with stable Graves' hyperthyroidism. An independent validation cohort of 18 to 20 hyperthyroidism patients and some 15 patients who later progressed to ophthalmopathy tested prospective prediction of ophthalmopathy. The 75 to 100 discovery patients were randomly split 7:3 into training and test sets. The study also compared thyroid tissue and blood T-cell repertoires from a handful of Graves' hyperthyroidism patients. After blood sampling, hyperthyroidism patients were treated with methimazole at a starting dose of 30 mg daily, and ophthalmopathy patients were treated with high-dose intravenous methylprednisolone. The paper describes TCR Vbeta CDR3 sequencing of around 130 peripheral blood samples, made up of 43 ophthalmopathy patients, more than 70 hyperthyroidism patients and around 17 progressor patients. The investigation overall reported the following: A model built on a 13 V-J signature distinguished ophthalmopathy from stable hyperthyroidism, reaching roughly 88% sensitivity and about 81% specificity in cross-validation and 80%/75% in testing. No statistical method was used to set the sample size in advance, and investigators knew the group allocation. Most expanded thyroid clonotypes (frequency above 0.001) were also found in blood, which suggests that blood repertoires may mirror thyroid immune responses. In validation, the model predicted progression to ophthalmopathy with roughly 70% sensitivity and 72% to 85% specificity, a median of approximately 6.7 months before onset.

The TCR beta CDR3 regions were amplified from the RNA transcripts. The first round of RT-PCR for the TCR CDR3 was performed with the HTBI primer set and the Qiagen OneStep RT-PCR kit. Libraries were constructed in a second round of multiplex PCR, after which size selection and purification were carried out. Sequencing of the libraries was done on an Illumina HiSeq2000 using paired-end 100 bp reads. The study's processing was this. SOAPnuke was used to process the raw data, throwing out any read that contained adapters or uncalled bases, had a mean Phred below 15, or lacked an exact constant-primer or identifier match. High-quality paired reads were merged with COPE v1.2.5, and unique nucleotide sequences were defined as clonotypes. MiTCR v1.1 was used to align clonotypes to the IMGT TRBV, TRBD and TRBJ reference segments. Only V-J combinations with frequency above 0.0001, covering approximately 99% of repertoires, were analysed. A TCS score was defined as the ratio of F50 (clonal expansion) to E x V (chaos), with BLOSUM62-based TCRdist applied between CDR3 peptides within each V-J. Welch's t-statistics and random forest reduced 500 to 550 V-J features to 13, which were used in a naive Bayes classifier (R e1071). Thyroid-blood repertoire similarity was quantified with the Morisita-Horn index. The raw public reads went through TCRdb reprocessing: fastp at Q25, MiXCR clone calling, in-frame beta chains kept. Each CDR3 protein gets just one entry, which takes the most common genes and DNA from the rows behind it. The V and J calls follow TCRdb's processing rather than the paper's. The sample table holds hundreds of thousands of distinct CDR3 sequences, of which about 45% were seen once. The ten biggest clones cover approximately 7.2% of the sample.

Taken from the germline V gene, the CDR1 and CDR2 loops are KGHDR and SFDVKD. Including cysteine and phenylalanine, the CDR3 has 14 amino acids. Just CDR3 DNA is preserved here, 42 bases in frame from base 1. V trim: 7 bases; J trim: 5 bases; unmatched bases: 7. The sequence links TRBV24-1 to TRBJ2-5; 9 central bases correspond to TRBD1. This TCR was recovered from an adult man with Graves' disease, either hyperthyroidism or ophthalmopathy (not recorded which). The sequenced material came from peripheral blood or thyroid tissue (not recorded which). The CDR3 region has the sequence CATSAGTGWETQYF. The base sequence is TGTGCCACCAGCGCCGGGACAGGGTGGGAGACCCAGTACTTC.